This TCR beta chain was sequenced for a study of early T cells in non-severe SARS-CoV-2 infection. The junction had 15 bases not matched to a gene; V was cut back by 4 bases and J by 1 base. The CDR3 is made up of 18 amino acids. Germline CDR1 and CDR2: SQVTM and ANQGSEA. One entry per CDR3 protein results from TCRdb running MiXCR on the 5' RACE reads. Of more than 65,000 distinct CDR3 sequences in the sample, around 12% were seen once. This receptor was identified in an adult who was a healthcare worker with PCR-confirmed SARS-CoV-2 infection or an uninfected control (not recorded which). The sample was whole blood, taken at baseline. The V call is TRBV29-1, the J call TRBJ2-3, with 9 bases lining up with TRBD1. CDR3 nucleotides: TGCAGCGTTGTACTCTTAGACAGGGGGGTATACCGCACAGATACGCAGTATTTT. This sequence encodes CSVVLLDRGVYRTDTQYF.